This T cell receptor (beta chain) was profiled in a study of blood T cell repertoires in COVID-19. About the research overall: Acute and convalescent COVID-19 samples came from the United States, Italy and Spain. The analysed material was cDNA or gDNA that came from T cells, B-cell-depleted T cells, or PBMCs.

Germline loops: CDR1 SNHLY, CDR2 FYNNEI. The ends lost 2 bases at V and 0 bases at J; junction bases unmatched: 2. CDR3 length equals 16 residues. Original processing methods: Nucleated cell counts were estimated from reference gene primer amplification. Data came from immunoSEQ multiplex PCR; TCRdb stores just in-frame clones and leaves some out. From that table come the V and J calls and clone size; the DNA was used to work out D and trimming. This sample carries 80,000 to 100,000 clones, roughly 90% of them seen once, and the ten largest clones take 1.5%. Input material: peripheral blood. The TCR originated in a human donor with active COVID-19. The donor label of this sample is uncertain. The V call is TRBV2, the J call TRBJ2-3, with 10 bases aligning to TRBD2. CDR3 bases: TGTGCCAGCAGTGAACCGACTAGCGGGAGCACAGATACGCAGTATTTT. This gives the protein CASSEPTSGSTDTQYF.